A single sample is the source of the 9 T cell receptor beta chains below, sequenced in a study of CD8 T cells in ankylosing spondylitis. TCRdb processed the 5' RACE reads anew with MiXCR; each CDR3 protein has one entry. The sample carries about 130,000 distinct CDR3 sequences, about 10% recorded once. Sequenced sample: blood, either unsorted or a sorted T cell fraction (not recorded which). The receptor set was obtained from a female donor with ankylosing spondylitis or in good health (not recorded which).

V usage is TRBV10-1 and J usage is TRBJ2-2; 7 positions match TRBD1. Losses at the gene ends were 4 bases for V and 1 base for J; bases not matched to a gene: 0. CDR3 length equals 14 residues. Germline CDR1 reads WNHNN; CDR2 reads SYGVQD (reference sequence). The CDR3 bases are TGCGCCAGCAGTGGACAGGGGAACACCGGGGAGCTGTTTTTT. Translated, it gives CASSGQGNTGELFF.

This clonotype was detected many times. V is TRBV7-9 and J is TRBJ2-3, with D perhaps TRBD1 or TRBD2 (5 bases each). The germline gives CDR1 SEHNR, CDR2 FQNEAQ (reference sequence). V shed 8 bases and J shed 4 bases, with 10 bases lying between them. The CDR3 runs to 12 residues. CDR3 protein: CASWDAPDTQYF. CDR3 DNA sequence: TGTGCCAGCTGGGACGCGCCAGATACGCAGTATTTT.

This clonotype was seen ten or more times. The chain is built from TRBV5-1 and TRBJ2-7; no reliable D call. V lost 0 bases to trimming and J lost 0 bases, with 7 bases between them. Germline V gives CDR1 SGHRS, CDR2 YFSETQ. This CDR3 has 14 residues. The CDR3 protein is CASSLGSSSYEQYF. The CDR3 nucleotides are TGCGCCAGCAGCTTGGGAAGTTCCTCCTACGAGCAGTACTTC.

The gene calls are TRBV7-9 and TRBJ2-1, with 9 nucleotides matching TRBD2. CDR3 size: 15 residues. V lost 5 bases and J lost 6; bases outside the gene matches: 8. Germline CDR1 reads SEHNR; CDR2 reads FQNEAQ (reference sequence). The CDR3 coding sequence is TGTGCCAGCAGCCAGGGGCTAGCGGGATTCAATGAGCAGTTCTTC. Its protein product is CASSQGLAGFNEQFF.

CDR3 sequence: CASSPTSDGYTF. The DNA of the CDR3 is TGTGCCAGCAGTCCGACATCCGATGGCTACACCTTC. The gene calls are TRBV6-2 or TRBV6-3 and TRBJ1-2; D gene uncertain. CDR3 size: 12 residues. Germline CDR1 MNHEY, CDR2 SVGEGT. Trimming pared 5 bases from V and 6 bases from J, leaving 10 bases between.

This clonotype was seen repeatedly, ten times or more. The V gene is TRBV7-3, the J gene TRBJ2-2; D remains ambiguous. This CDR3 comprises 13 residues. The germline V gene has CDR1 SGHTA and CDR2 FQGTGA. V was clipped by 5 bases and J by 3 bases, with 7 bases between them. The CDR3 spells CASSPGYTGELFF. CDR3 nucleotide sequence: TGTGCCAGCAGCCCCGGTTACACCGGGGAGCTGTTTTTT. Full variable domain (outside the CDR3, taken from reference TRBV7-3 and TRBJ2-2): GAGVSQTPSNKVTEKGKYVELRCDPISGHTALYWYRQSLGQGPEFLIYFQGTGAADDSGLPNDRFFAVRPEGSVSTLKIQRTERGDSAVYLCASSPGYTGELFFGEGSRLTVL.

This clonotype was picked up many times. The CDR3 bases are TGTGCCAGCAGCTTAAACGGTCTAGCGGGAGATAAAAACATTCAGTACTTC. Translated, it gives CASSLNGLAGDKNIQYF. The J gene is TRBJ2-4, the V gene TRBV7-2; 10 bases align to TRBD2. Losses at the gene ends were 2 bases for V and 4 bases for J; bases not matched to a gene: 8. The germline V gene encodes CDR1 SGHTA and CDR2 FQGNSA. The CDR3 has 17 residues.

This clonotype has a count of ten or more. The chain employs TRBV29-1 and TRBJ2-7; 10 nucleotides line up with TRBD1. Germline assignment: CDR1 SQVTM and CDR2 ANQGSEA. The J segment lost 1 base and the V segment lost 7 bases, leaving 7 bases of the junction unmatched. This CDR3 is built from 14 residues. The CDR3 is CSAIPGQGSYEQYF. In nucleotides, the CDR3 is TGCAGCGCAATACCGGGACAGGGGTCCTACGAGCAGTACTTC.

V gene TRBV2 combines with J gene TRBJ2-3; D gene unclear. This CDR3 is 13 amino acids long. CDR1 and CDR2 (germline): SNHLY, FYNNEI. The ends were cut back, 1 base at V and 4 bases at J, with 6 bases in the middle. CDR3 nucleotide sequence: TGTGCCAGCAGTGAAGGCGGTGCAGATACGCAGTATTTT. Amino acids: CASSEGGADTQYF. Full variable domain (remainder filled in from reference TRBV2 and TRBJ2-3): EPEVTQTPSHQVTQMGQEVILRCVPISNHLYFYWYRQILGQKVEFLVSFYNNEISEKSEIFDDQFSVERPDGSNFTLKIRSTKLEDSAMYFCASSEGGADTQYFGPGTRLTVL.